Below, 27 T cell receptor gamma chains from the same sample are listed, as sequenced in a study of gamma delta lymphoproliferative disorders and STAT genes. Genomic DNA from isolated PBMCs served as the sequencing template. TCRdb repeated clone calling on the multiplex PCR reads with CATT. The sample records 5,100 or so gamma-chain clones, over 7.5% being singletons. The material sequenced was blood. The receptors shown here come from a human donor in good health.

This sequence joins TRGV11 and TRGJ1 or TRGJ2. Assignment of the J gene here rests on matching the DNA to germline, because TCRdb gives none. TRGV11 is assigned to the ORF class and has an uncertain function. There are 13 residues in the CDR3. V was clipped by 8 bases and J by 0 bases; unmatched bases: 4. The CDR3 DNA sequence: TGTGCCTGCTGGAACCCGAATTATTATAAGAAACTCTTT. Amino acids: CACWNPNYYKKLF.

This clone is classed as medium-sized (0.01 to 0.1%). This chain joins TRGV4 and TRGJ1 or TRGJ2. Here the J gene was assigned by germline matching of the DNA, as TCRdb has none. The V gene's germline CDR1 is EGSTGY and CDR2 YDSYTSSV. V trimming: 0 bases; J trimming: 5 bases; junction bases outside the gene matches: 7. This CDR3 has 14 residues. The CDR3 DNA is TGTGCCACCTGGGATGGGCCTGCGGATTATAAGAAACTCTTT. Translation: CATWDGPADYKKLF.

This clone was picked up many times. This sequence joins TRGV9 and TRGJ1 or TRGJ2. Matching the DNA to germline supplied the J gene, which TCRdb does not give. The CDR3 covers 14 residues. The V gene end was trimmed by 7 bases and the J gene end by 5 bases; junction bases not matched to a gene: 14. Germline loops: CDR1 GITISATS, CDR2 ISYDGTV (reference sequence). CDR3 amino acids: CALCPLPGHYKKLF. CDR3 DNA: TGTGCCTTGTGTCCCCTCCCGGGTCATTATAAGAAACTCTTT.

By sample fraction, this clone is medium-sized (0.01 to 0.1%). The rearrangement joins TRGV10 to TRGJP1. Because TCRdb records no J gene, it was assigned here through a match of the DNA to germline. TRGV10 is classed as an ORF, of uncertain function. This CDR3 comprises 16 residues. The ends lost 8 bases at V and 0 bases at J; junction bases unmatched: 10. CDR3 bases: TGTGCTGCGTGGGATGGGTCCTATACCACTGGTTGGTTCAAGATATTT. Protein sequence: CAAWDGSYTTGWFKIF.

This clone was picked up one time. Because the CDR3's place on the DNA is in doubt, the DNA is left out and the CDR3 is given as listed by TCRdb. For the V gene the call is TRGV4; the J gene has no call. Germline V lookup: CDR1 EGSTGY, CDR2 YDSYTSSV. The CDR3 contains 18 residues when both ends are counted. CDR3 sequence reads: CATWDWTIRNSLAVEQHF.

This clone is labeled medium-sized. J is TRGJ1 or TRGJ2 and V is TRGV10. The J gene was not available in TCRdb and was assigned here by matching the DNA to germline segments. TRGV10 is known as an ORF, though its function is uncertain. The ends lost 11 bases at V and 5 bases at J; junction bases unmatched: 10. The CDR3 loop spans 12 amino acids. CDR3 DNA: TGTGCTGCGCCCTGCGGGAATTATAAGAAACTCTTT. Amino acids: CAAPCGNYKKLF.

This clone was picked up many times. A read error is possible here, since a much larger clone lies one base away. The sample contains more than one DNA sequence encoding this CDR3. The V and J genes are TRGV8 and TRGJ1 or TRGJ2. The J gene is absent in TCRdb and was assigned here via DNA matching to germline. The CDR3 runs 12 residues. Germline lookup yields CDR1 VENAVY and CDR2 YDSYNSRV. The V segment lost 5 bases and the J segment 3 bases; nucleotides outside the gene matches: 4. Here the CDR3 DNA reads TGTGCCACCTGGGGGGGTTATTATAAGAAACTCTTT. Translated: CATWGGYYKKLF.

This clone was found many times. This rearrangement joins TRGV2 to TRGJ1 or TRGJ2. Because TCRdb records no J gene, it was assigned here through a match of the DNA to germline. The CDR3 is 13 amino acids. Germline V gene data show CDR1 as EGSNGY and CDR2 as YDSYNSKV. V was clipped by 0 bases and J by 6 bases; unmatched bases: 5. In nucleotides, the CDR3 is TGTGCCACCTGGGACGGGCCGAGTTATAAGAAACTCTTT. Amino acid sequence: CATWDGPSYKKLF.

This clone qualifies as medium-sized (0.01 to 0.1%). The same CDR3 also results from other DNA sequences found in this sample. This rearrangement joins TRGV10 to TRGJ1 or TRGJ2. Matching the DNA to germline supplied the J gene, which TCRdb does not give. TRGV10 is annotated as an ORF whose role is uncertain. With 7 bases clipped from V and 2 bases from J, the junction kept 3 bases outside the gene matches. CDR3 length: 12 amino acids. The CDR3 region is CAAWSYYYKKLF. DNA for the CDR3: TGTGCTGCGTGGTCATATTATTATAAGAAACTCTTT.

This clone is a singleton in its sample. It is unclear where the CDR3 begins or ends on the DNA, so no DNA is shown, and the CDR3 is as TCRdb lists it. The V gene is listed as TRGV2; no J gene was called. Germline CDR1 is EGSNGY and CDR2 is YDSYNSKV. Including both end residues, the CDR3 is 20 amino acids long. The CDR3 is CATWDGSFLIRNSLAVEQHF.

This clone is classed as medium-sized. CDR3 sequence reads: CATWDRRLAYYKKLF. The CDR3 nucleotides read TGTGCCACCTGGGATAGGAGATTGGCTTATTATAAGAAACTCTTT. This chain connects TRGV8 to TRGJ1 or TRGJ2. The J gene is not listed in TCRdb, so it was assigned here from a DNA match to germline. The CDR3 is 15 amino acids. Germline CDR1 and CDR2: VENAVY and YDSYNSRV. V dropped 0 bases and J dropped 3; count of bases not matched to a gene: 8.

This clone was recorded at least ten times. The chain carries TRGV3 and TRGJ1 or TRGJ2. Germline matching of the DNA provided the J gene here, since TCRdb leaves it blank. The V and J ends lost 0 bases and 3 bases, in that order; junction bases with no gene match: 5. This CDR3 has 14 residues. Germline-derived CDR1 and CDR2 are VTNTFY and YDVSTARD (reference sequence). The CDR3 DNA is TGTGCCACCTGGGACAGGCTTTTTTATTATAAGAAACTCTTT. The encoded protein is CATWDRLFYYKKLF.

By sample share, this clone is medium-sized (0.01 to 0.1%). The V call is TRGV9, the J call TRGJP1. Germline matching of the DNA provided the J gene here, since TCRdb leaves it blank. J gave up 0 bases and V 1 base, and 5 bases lay outside the gene matches. From germline, CDR1 is GITISATS and CDR2 ISYDGTV (reference sequence). This CDR3 is 16 amino acids long. The CDR3 here is CALWEVKDTTGWFKIF. CDR3 coding DNA: TGTGCCTTGTGGGAGGTTAAGGATACCACTGGTTGGTTCAAGATATTT.

The chain employs TRGV2 and TRGJ1 or TRGJ2. The J gene was missing in TCRdb and was found by matching the end of the DNA to germline. J was trimmed by 9 bases and V by 1 base; bases with no gene match: 15. CDR3 length: 15 amino acids. Germline V lookup: CDR1 EGSNGY, CDR2 YDSYNSKV. The CDR3 bases are TGTGCCACCTGGGACGGCCTCCTCGTATTATTTAAGAAACTCTTT. The encoded protein is CATWDGLLVLFKKLF.

V and J are TRGV8 and TRGJP2. The J gene, absent from TCRdb, was called here by matching the DNA to germline. Germline CDR1 reads VENAVY; CDR2 reads YDSYNSRV. This CDR3 is built from 17 residues. With V trimmed by 4 bases and J by 5 bases, 16 bases remained unmatched. CDR3 coding DNA: TGTGCCACCTGGGACAGGGGACAGTGTTCGAGTGATTGGATCAAGACGTTT. This encodes CATWDRGQCSSDWIKTF.

This clone rates as medium-sized. This rearrangement joins TRGV2 to TRGJ1 or TRGJ2. The J gene is absent in TCRdb and was assigned here via DNA matching to germline. Germline V CDR1 and CDR2: EGSNGY, YDSYNSKV. This CDR3 is built from 18 residues. Germline trimming cut 0 bases from V and 6 bases from J; bases unmatched to any gene: 20. The CDR3 DNA reads TGTGCCACCTGGGACGGGACACTCGGAAATTGGATTACTTATAAGAAACTCTTT. Translated: CATWDGTLGNWITYKKLF.

By proportion, this clone is medium-sized (0.01 to 0.1%). The rearrangement uses TRGV10 and TRGJP1. Because TCRdb records no J gene, it was assigned here through a match of the DNA to germline. TRGV10 is an open reading frame whose function is uncertain. The trim removed 7 bases at V and 12 bases at J, leaving 9 bases unmatched. This CDR3 is 12 amino acids long. The CDR3 is CAAWSQGGFKIF. CDR3 in DNA: TGTGCTGCGTGGTCGCAGGGGGGGTTCAAGATATTT.

This clone is medium-sized by share. The chain employs TRGV2 and TRGJP2. No J gene is reported in TCRdb; it was inferred here by comparing the DNA with germline. This CDR3 has 16 residues. J gave up 2 bases and V 0 bases, and 6 bases lay outside the gene matches. Germline values: CDR1 EGSNGY, CDR2 YDSYNSKV. CDR3 bases: TGTGCCACCTGGGACGGGCTCTTGAGTAGTGATTGGATCAAGACGTTT. Its translation is CATWDGLLSSDWIKTF.

This clone is labeled medium-sized. The V gene is TRGV2, the J gene TRGJ1 or TRGJ2. Matching the DNA to germline supplied the J gene, which TCRdb does not give. J lost 11 bases, V lost 0 bases, and 4 bases had no gene match. Germline V lookup: CDR1 EGSNGY, CDR2 YDSYNSKV. This CDR3 region has 11 residues. The CDR3 DNA is TGTGCCACCTGGGACGGGCGCGAGAAACTCTTT. Translation gives CATWDGREKLF.

Within the sample, this clone is medium-sized. V and J are TRGV2 and TRGJ1 or TRGJ2. TCRdb lists no J gene, so it was determined here by aligning the DNA to germline. The V segment lost 4 bases and the J segment 6 bases; nucleotides outside the gene matches: 9. CDR1 is EGSNGY, CDR2 YDSYNSKV, per germline. This CDR3 comprises 13 residues. CDR3: CATWEGKGYKKLF. CDR3 DNA: TGTGCCACCTGGGAGGGTAAAGGTTATAAGAAACTCTTT.

In its sample, this clone ranks as medium-sized. A read error may produce the germline difference seen at one junction end. The gene calls are TRGV2 and TRGJ1 or TRGJ2. The J gene, missing from TCRdb, was assigned here through DNA to germline matching. The CDR3 is 13 amino acids. Germline assignment: CDR1 EGSNGY and CDR2 YDSYNSKV. DNA of the CDR3: TGTGCCACCTGGGGCGGGATTGATTATAAGAAACTCTTT. This encodes CATWGGIDYKKLF.

This clone was found many times. The same CDR3 arises from other DNA sequences in this sample as well. V usage is TRGV2 and J usage is TRGJ1 or TRGJ2. The J gene, absent from TCRdb, was called here by matching the DNA to germline. Germline V gene lookup returns CDR1 EGSNGY and CDR2 YDSYNSKV. This CDR3 spans 14 amino acids. Trimming took 0 bases from V and 2 from J; bases not matched to a gene: 4. DNA of the CDR3: TGTGCCACCTGGGACGGGCCGTATTATTATAAGAAACTCTTT. Protein sequence: CATWDGPYYYKKLF.

In its sample, this clone ranks as medium-sized (0.01 to 0.1%). Other nucleotide sequences from this sample produce the same CDR3. The chain couples TRGV2 to TRGJ1 or TRGJ2. No J gene is reported in TCRdb; it was inferred here by comparing the DNA with germline. Germline V gene lookup returns CDR1 EGSNGY and CDR2 YDSYNSKV. The CDR3 loop spans 13 amino acids. V shed 0 bases, J shed 7 bases, and the junction held 6 bases outside the gene matches. CDR3 protein: CATWDGPRYKKLF. CDR3 in DNA: TGTGCCACCTGGGACGGGCCAAGATATAAGAAACTCTTT.

This clone is medium-sized within its sample. Different DNA sequences within this sample yield the same CDR3. The rearrangement links TRGV5 to TRGJ1 or TRGJ2. The J gene is not listed in TCRdb, so it was assigned here from a DNA match to germline. V was pared by 0 bases and J by 7 bases, with 6 bases of the junction left unmatched. The germline V gene encodes CDR1 VINAFY and CDR2 YDVSNSKD. This CDR3 spans 13 amino acids. The CDR3 nucleotides read TGTGCCACCTGGGACAGGCTCGGGTATAAGAAACTCTTT. Its translation: CATWDRLGYKKLF.

By sample share, this clone is medium-sized. This chain joins TRGV4 and TRGJP1. TCRdb gives no J gene; it was assigned here by matching the DNA to germline. V lost 6 bases, J lost 0 bases, and 10 bases stayed unmatched. Germline values: CDR1 EGSTGY, CDR2 YDSYTSSV. The CDR3 runs 16 residues. CDR3 nucleotides: TGTGCCACCTGGATCCCGGGCTATACCACTGGTTGGTTCAAGATATTT. This sequence encodes CATWIPGYTTGWFKIF.

This clone is labeled as medium-sized. The V and J genes are TRGV4 and TRGJ1 or TRGJ2. Assignment of the J gene here rests on matching the DNA to germline, because TCRdb gives none. Germline assignment: CDR1 EGSTGY and CDR2 YDSYTSSV. J was trimmed by 8 bases and V by 0 bases; bases with no gene match: 7. This CDR3 spans 13 amino acids. The CDR3 nucleotides read TGTGCCACCTGGGATGGGCGGGCCGATAAGAAACTCTTT. Its translation is CATWDGRADKKLF.

By sample fraction, this clone is medium-sized. The chain joins TRGV8 to TRGJ1 or TRGJ2. The J gene, absent from TCRdb, was called here by matching the DNA to germline. The ends lost 2 bases at V and 7 bases at J; junction bases unmatched: 8. The CDR3 covers 13 residues. Germline loops: CDR1 VENAVY, CDR2 YDSYNSRV. CDR3 nucleotide sequence: TGTGCCACCTGGGATACGATTCACTATAAGAAACTCTTT. Its protein is CATWDTIHYKKLF.